Listed here are 2 T cell receptor beta chains from one sample, sequenced in a study of blood T cell repertoires in COVID-19. The assay was immunoSEQ multiplex PCR, and TCRdb's table has in-frame clones only and misses some. The repertoire holds approximately 200,000 clones, with 88% as singletons. Sequences were obtained from PBMCs or T cells enriched from blood (not recorded which). The receptors stem from a woman in her 30s who had been exposed to COVID-19.

Comments on this clone: Germline and junction disagree at one end, which may indicate a read error. Different DNA sequences within this sample yield the same CDR3. The J gene is TRBJ2-2, the V gene TRBV18; 10 bases align to TRBD1. Germline V lookup: CDR1 KGHSH, CDR2 LQKENI. The CDR3 extends over 18 amino acids. The chain's CDR3 is CASSPRAPWTGGTGELFF. The DNA of the CDR3 is TGTGCCAGCTCCCCACGGGCCCCATGGACAGGGGGTACCGGGGAGCTGTTTTTT.

The chain carries TRBV6-4 and TRBJ2-7; D gene unclear. Germline CDR1 MRHNA, CDR2 SNTAGT. Trimming left V 2 bases short and J 3 bases short, with 8 bases between. The CDR3 extends over 13 amino acids. CDR3 region: CASSDLPGYEQYF. CDR3 nucleotide sequence: TGTGCCAGCAGTGACCTGCCAGGCTACGAGCAGTACTTC.